A single sample gave rise to the 4 T cell receptor beta chains below, sequenced in a study of blood T cell repertoires in COVID-19. Clones were sequenced by immunoSEQ multiplex PCR, and TCRdb holds only the in-frame ones, with some missing. In the table there are roughly 99,000 clones, roughly 80% of which are singletons. Sequenced: peripheral blood. The receptors originated from a woman of 80 years or more with acute or convalescent COVID-19.

This clone was picked up one time. The chain recombines TRBV29-1 with TRBJ1-1; D uncertain. Germline V gene lookup returns CDR1 SQVTM and CDR2 ANQGSEA. The CDR3 extends over 12 amino acids. V was shortened by 4 bases and J by 4 bases, with 10 bases between the two germline ends. The CDR3 loop is CSVVEGGTEAFF. In DNA, the CDR3 is TGCAGCGTTGTTGAGGGAGGCACTGAAGCTTTCTTT. Full variable domain (rest looked up from reference TRBV29-1 and TRBJ1-1): SAVISQKPSRDICQRGTSLTIQCQVDSQVTMMFWYRQQPGQSLTLIATANQGSEATYESGFVIDKFPISRPNLTFSTLTVSNMSPEDSSIYLCSVVEGGTEAFFGQGTRLTVV.

The DNA for the CDR3 is TGTGCCAGCAGTTACGCTTCTAGCGGGGGGACCTACGAGCAGTACTTC. Its protein product is CASSYASSGGTYEQYF. The rearrangement uses TRBV6-5 and TRBJ2-7, with 11 positions matching TRBD2. Germline assignment: CDR1 MNHEY and CDR2 SVGAGI. The CDR3 totals 16 residues. V was pared by 2 bases and J by 2 bases, with 5 bases of the junction left unmatched.

The rearrangement joins TRBV7-2 to TRBJ2-6, with D uncertain. Germline CDR1 is SGHTA and CDR2 is FQGNSA. The CDR3 has 14 residues. V was pared by 7 bases and J by 0 bases, with 7 bases between. The CDR3 DNA reads TGTGCCAGCACCCTTCTCTCTGGGGCCAACGTCCTGACTTTC. Its translation: CASTLLSGANVLTF. Based on the CDR3 plus reference TRBV7-2 and TRBJ2-6, the full variable domain is GAGVSQSPSNKVTEKGKDVELRCDPISGHTALYWYRQSLGQGLEFLIYFQGNSAPDKSGLPSDRFSAERTGGSVSTLTIQRTQQEDSAVYLCASTLLSGANVLTFGAGSRLTVL.

V is TRBV19 and J is TRBJ1-4, with a tentative D call TRBD1 (6 bases). V shed 5 bases and J shed 0 bases, with 13 bases lying between them. Germline V gene data show CDR1 as LNHDA and CDR2 as SQIVND (reference sequence). This CDR3 spans 16 amino acids. The CDR3 DNA sequence: TGTGCCAGTAGTCCATGGGACATTGCAACTAATGAAAAACTGTTTTTT. This codes for CASSPWDIATNEKLFF.